The rows below give T cell receptor beta chains drawn from one sample of a study of PD-1 blockade in classical Hodgkin lymphoma. Sequenced by immunoSEQ multiplex PCR; TCRdb stores in-frame clones only, minus some. The table records tens of thousands of clones, just under 75% of them present only once. Sequencing used peripheral blood mononuclear cells (PBMCs), obtained before the second cycle of nivolumab. Receptors were obtained from a human donor with classical Hodgkin lymphoma. CDR3s include the opening cysteine and the closing phenylalanine or tryptophan. Each record gives: clone size, J gene, V gene, D gene, CDR3 protein, CDR3 DNA. A D gene is named only where the DNA matches it firmly. Where a row states a size, it is once, few, many or the class of an expanded clone; other rows omit it.

size: -
J: TRBJ2-3
V: TRBV5-1
D: -
CDR3: CASSLKTDTQYF
DNA: TGCGCCAGCAGCTTGAAAACAGATACGCAGTATTTT

size: -
J: TRBJ2-7
V: TRBV14
D: TRBD1
CDR3: CASSGGTDSYEQYF
DNA: TGTGCCAGCAGCGGTGGGACAGACTCCTACGAGCAGTACTTC

size: -
J: TRBJ2-7
V: TRBV18
D: TRBD2
CDR3: CASSPEDGRASYEQYF
DNA: TGTGCCAGCTCACCAGAGGACGGGAGGGCCTCCTACGAGCAGTACTTC

size: -
J: TRBJ2-3
V: TRBV7-8
D: TRBD2
CDR3: CASSVASGRATDTQYF
DNA: TGTGCCAGCAGCGTAGCTAGCGGGAGGGCCACAGATACGCAGTATTTT

size: -
J: TRBJ2-1
V: TRBV5-1
D: -
CDR3: CASTQRPGLGYNEQFF
DNA: TGCGCCAGCACTCAAAGGCCGGGACTCGGATACAATGAGCAGTTCTTC

size: medium-sized
J: TRBJ2-2
V: TRBV14
D: TRBD1
CDR3: CASSQGGTANTGELFF
DNA: TGTGCCAGCAGCCAAGGGGGGACAGCGAACACCGGGGAGCTGTTTTTT

size: -
J: TRBJ2-7
V: TRBV6-6
D: -
CDR3: CASRQGQRPNEQYF
DNA: TGTGCCAGCAGGCAAGGACAGAGACCTAACGAGCAGTACTTC

size: -
J: TRBJ2-7
V: TRBV28
D: -
CDR3: CASRDLGGTTTYEQYF
DNA: TGTGCCAGCCGTGACCTGGGTGGTACGACCACCTACGAGCAGTACTTC

size: few
J: TRBJ1-1
V: TRBV6-6
D: -
CDR3: CASSYTEAFF
DNA: TGTGCCAGCAGCTACACTGAAGCTTTCTTT

size: -
J: TRBJ2-7
V: TRBV11-2
D: -
CDR3: CASSLRRDGSYEQYF
DNA: TGTGCCAGCAGCTTGCGGCGGGACGGGTCCTACGAGCAGTACTTC

size: -
J: TRBJ1-2
V: TRBV2
D: -
CDR3: CASSGSGANYGYTF
DNA: TGTGCCAGCAGTGGGTCAGGAGCTAACTATGGCTACACCTTC

size: -
J: TRBJ2-7
V: TRBV6-5
D: TRBD1
CDR3: CASRQDRGFYEQYF
DNA: TGTGCCAGCAGACAGGACAGGGGTTTTTACGAGCAGTACTTC

size: few
J: TRBJ1-1
V: TRBV6-5
D: -
CDR3: CASTPRVGTEAFF
DNA: TGTGCCAGCACCCCCCGGGTGGGGACTGAAGCTTTCTTT

size: -
J: TRBJ2-3
V: TRBV5-4
D: -
CDR3: CASSADSSSTDTQYF
DNA: TGTGCCAGCAGTGCTGACAGCTCTAGCACAGATACGCAGTATTTT

size: -
J: TRBJ2-2
V: TRBV28
D: -
CDR3: CASWTRGSTGELFF
DNA: TGTGCCAGTTGGACTCGGGGCAGCACCGGGGAGCTGTTTTTT

size: -
J: TRBJ2-3
V: TRBV6-5
D: -
CDR3: CASSSRGYSTDTQYF
DNA: TGTGCCAGCAGTTCGAGGGGGTACAGCACAGATACGCAGTATTTT

size: -
J: TRBJ1-3
V: TRBV6-6
D: -
CDR3: CASSRDSLSGNTIYF
DNA: TGTGCCAGCAGCCGCGACAGCCTCTCTGGAAACACCATATATTTT

size: -
J: TRBJ2-1
V: TRBV7-3
D: -
CDR3: CASSLDSNEQFF
DNA: TGTGCCAGCAGCTTAGACTCCAATGAGCAGTTCTTC

size: -
J: TRBJ1-5
V: TRBV30
D: -
CDR3: CAWRDLQGTDQPQHF
DNA: TGTGCCTGGAGGGATTTACAGGGAACCGATCAGCCCCAGCATTTT

size: -
J: TRBJ2-1
V: TRBV28
D: -
CDR3: CASSSPSGSYEQFF
DNA: TGTGCCAGCAGTTCCCCCTCCGGGAGCTATGAGCAGTTCTTC

size: few
J: TRBJ2-5
V: TRBV14
D: TRBD2
CDR3: CASSQDRGGLKTQYF
DNA: TGTGCCAGCAGCCAAGATCGGGGGGGGCTCAAGACCCAGTACTTC

size: many
J: TRBJ1-4
V: TRBV19
D: -
CDR3: CASSLGGANEKLFF
DNA: TGTGCCAGTAGTCTCGGGGGCGCGAATGAAAAACTGTTTTTT

size: once
J: TRBJ2-1
V: TRBV9
D: -
CDR3: CASSVGVSGSSYNEQFF
DNA: TGTGCCAGCAGCGTAGGGGTTAGCGGCAGCTCCTACAATGAGCAGTTCTTC

size: -
J: TRBJ2-7
V: TRBV28
D: -
CDR3: CASSSRSYEQYF
DNA: TGTGCCAGCAGTTCTAGGAGCTACGAGCAGTACTTC

size: -
J: TRBJ2-2
V: TRBV25-1
D: -
CDR3: CASGGRAGELFF
DNA: TGTGCCAGCGGCGGAAGGGCCGGGGAGCTGTTTTTT

size: -
J: TRBJ1-2
V: TRBV11-3
D: -
CDR3: CASSLDRWGLF
DNA: TGTGCCAGCAGCTTAGATCGGTGGGGCCTCTTC

size: -
J: TRBJ2-7
V: TRBV9
D: TRBD1
CDR3: CASSVAQGVGREQYF
DNA: TGTGCCAGCAGCGTAGCCCAGGGGGTTGGTCGCGAGCAGTACTTC

size: -
J: TRBJ1-4
V: TRBV19
D: -
CDR3: CASTPRGTAGNEKLFF
DNA: TGTGCCAGTACCCCCCGGGGGACGGCAGGGAATGAAAAACTGTTTTTT

size: once
J: TRBJ2-1
V: TRBV7-2
D: -
CDR3: CASSLVGGLPSSYNEQFF
DNA: TGTGCCAGCAGCTTAGTCGGCGGGCTGCCTAGCTCCTACAATGAGCAGTTCTTC

size: -
J: TRBJ2-5
V: TRBV30
D: TRBD1
CDR3: CAWDIHRGETQYF
DNA: TGTGCCTGGGACATTCACAGGGGAGAGACCCAGTACTTC

size: -
J: TRBJ1-5
V: TRBV7-8
D: TRBD1
CDR3: CASSLRGTGANQPQHF
DNA: TGTGCCAGCAGCTTAAGGGGGACAGGGGCGAATCAGCCCCAGCATTTT

size: -
J: TRBJ2-2
V: TRBV7-6
D: TRBD1
CDR3: CASSRDRGGTGELFF
DNA: TGTGCCAGCAGCCGAGACAGGGGTGGCACCGGGGAGCTGTTTTTT

size: -
J: TRBJ2-3
V: TRBV27
D: TRBD2
CDR3: CASSTSGRARDTQYF
DNA: TGTGCCAGCAGTACTAGCGGGAGGGCCAGGGATACGCAGTATTTT

size: -
J: TRBJ2-7
V: TRBV6-1
D: TRBD2
CDR3: CASSEPYPGLAGPSSYEQYF
DNA: TGTGCCAGCAGTGAACCTTATCCGGGACTAGCGGGCCCTAGCTCCTACGAGCAGTACTTC

size: -
J: TRBJ2-7
V: TRBV11-2
D: TRBD2
CDR3: CASNPAGPTYEQYF
DNA: TGTGCCAGCAACCCAGCGGGACCCACCTACGAGCAGTACTTC

size: once
J: TRBJ2-5
V: TRBV14
D: -
CDR3: CASSQEGRVTQYF
DNA: TGTGCCAGCAGCCAAGAAGGGCGGGTGACCCAGTACTTC

size: -
J: TRBJ2-4
V: TRBV25-1
D: TRBD2
CDR3: CASSELGRDIQYF
DNA: TGTGCCAGCAGTGAATTGGGGAGGGACATTCAGTACTTC

size: -
J: TRBJ1-2
V: TRBV30
D: -
CDR3: CAWMVGAGYGYTF
DNA: TGTGCCTGGATGGTAGGGGCAGGCTATGGCTACACCTTC

size: -
J: TRBJ2-5
V: TRBV29-1
D: -
CDR3: CSVEDLAETQYF
DNA: TGCAGCGTTGAAGATCTTGCAGAGACCCAGTACTTC